The present TCR beta chain was sequenced within a study of T cell changes during pregnancy in multiple sclerosis. Here immunoSEQ multiplex PCR was the method, and the copy in TCRdb shows in-frame clones only, minus some. Seen here are fewer than 25,000 clones, 86% observed once, and the top ten hold about 5.9%. V was clipped by 2 bases and J by 6 bases; unmatched bases: 5. The germline gives CDR1 SGDLS, CDR2 YYNGEE. The CDR3 sequence is 15 residues long. This chain connects TRBV9 to TRBJ2-2; 9 positions match TRBD2. This clonotype was obtained from a female donor in good health, enrolled as a control in a pregnancy study. This sample comprised CD8+ T cells from peripheral blood mononuclear cells, obtained in the third trimester of pregnancy. The chain's CDR3 is CASSVAGGPAGELFF. In DNA, the CDR3 is TGTGCCAGCAGCGTGGCGGGGGGGCCCGCCGGGGAGCTGTTTTTT.